These 28 T cell receptor beta chains originate from one sample sequenced in a study of blood T cell repertoires in COVID-19. TCRdb's copy holds only in-frame clones and misses some; the assay was immunoSEQ multiplex PCR. The data hold roughly 60,000 clones, with roughly four fifths observed a single time. The material sequenced was peripheral blood. These TCRs come from an older man with acute or convalescent COVID-19.

Only a few counts were recorded for this clone. The V and J genes are TRBV14 and TRBJ2-7; D may be TRBD2 (5 bases). The V end lost 1 base, the J end lost 0 bases, and 13 bases lay between the germline ends. Germline loops: CDR1 SGHDN, CDR2 FVKESK. CDR3 length: 16 residues. The CDR3 sequence: CASSQASGTNSYEQYF. The CDR3 DNA follows: TGTGCCAGCAGCCAAGCGAGCGGAACAAACTCCTACGAGCAGTACTTC.

The rearrangement uses TRBV2 and TRBJ1-5; TRBD1 aligns across 7 bases. The CDR3 contains 14 residues. The trim removed 3 bases at V and 8 bases at J, leaving 7 bases unmatched. The V gene's germline CDR1 is SNHLY and CDR2 FYNNEI. This CDR3 is CASSDGRGYEPQHF. The CDR3, as DNA: TGTGCCAGCAGTGATGGCAGGGGGTACGAGCCCCAGCATTTT.

V and J are TRBV2 and TRBJ1-5; maybe TRBD1 (5 bases). The CDR3 runs to 14 residues. The germline V gene has CDR1 SNHLY and CDR2 FYNNEI. The V and J ends lost 5 bases and 6 bases respectively, with 14 bases between them. For the CDR3, the DNA is TGTGCCAGCAGTATAGACAGCTTCGGTCAGCCCCAGCATTTT. Translating gives CASSIDSFGQPQHF.

The CDR3 here is CASSLRRSGTSGGRQETQYF. In DNA form, the CDR3 reads TGTGCCAGCAGCTTAAGGAGGTCGGGGACTAGCGGGGGTAGACAAGAGACCCAGTACTTC. V usage is TRBV11-3 and J usage is TRBJ2-5; 14 nucleotides align to TRBD2. The germline gives CDR1 SGHNT, CDR2 YENEEA. The CDR3 sequence is 20 residues long. With 2 bases clipped from V and 2 bases from J, the junction kept 13 bases outside the gene matches. The full variable domain, its missing parts supplied by reference TRBV11-3 and TRBJ2-5, is EAGVVQSPRYKIIEKKQPVAFWCNPISGHNTLYWYLQNLGQGPELLIRYENEEAVDDSQLPKDRFSAERLKGVDSTLKIQPAELGDSAVYLCASSLRRSGTSGGRQETQYFGPGTRLLVL.

The chain links TRBV2 to TRBJ1-5; D is unresolved. The CDR3 extends over 14 amino acids. Germline CDR1 is SNHLY and CDR2 is FYNNEI. With 2 bases removed from V and 0 bases from J, the gap between germline ends came to 5 bases. For the CDR3, the DNA is TGTGCCAGCAGTGAACAGATTAGCAATCAGCCCCAGCATTTT. Amino acids: CASSEQISNQPQHF. The full variable domain, in which reference TRBV2 and TRBJ1-5 provide the parts outside the CDR3, is EPEVTQTPSHQVTQMGQEVILRCVPISNHLYFYWYRQILGQKVEFLVSFYNNEISEKSEIFDDQFSVERPDGSNFTLKIRSTKLEDSAMYFCASSEQISNQPQHFGDGTRLSIL.

The chain joins TRBV10-3 to TRBJ1-1; D perhaps matches TRBD1 (6 bases). Germline CDR1 is ENHRY and CDR2 is SYGVKD. This CDR3 has 15 residues. The V and J ends lost 4 bases and 3 bases respectively, with 15 bases between them. This chain's CDR3 is CAISGSNAGDTEAFF. CDR3 coding DNA: TGTGCCATCAGTGGCTCCAATGCAGGGGACACTGAAGCTTTCTTT.

Only one count was recorded for this clone. V and J are TRBV2 and TRBJ2-7, with 8 bases matching TRBD1. CDR1 SNHLY and CDR2 FYNNEI come from the germline V gene. With 7 bases clipped from V and 3 bases from J, the junction kept 5 bases outside the gene matches. This CDR3 contains 13 residues. CDR3 loop: CASTGTGYYEQYF. CDR3 nucleotides: TGTGCCAGCACCGGGACAGGTTACTACGAGCAGTACTTC.

The rearrangement joins TRBV9 to TRBJ2-3, with TRBD1 as a possible D gene (7 bases). The V gene lost 3 bases and the J gene lost 1 base, with 12 bases spanning the gap. This CDR3 region has 15 residues. Germline assignment: CDR1 SGDLS and CDR2 YYNGEE. The CDR3 nucleotides are TGTGCCAGCAGCGCCGGAGGGGGCGGCACAGATACGCAGTATTTT. Its translation is CASSAGGGGTDTQYF.

This clone was detected once. The chain uses TRBV6-6 and TRBJ1-1; D is ambiguous. Germline loops: CDR1 MNHNY, CDR2 SVGAGI (reference sequence). The CDR3 is 11 residues long. V gave up 6 bases and J gave up 2 bases, with 4 bases separating them. CDR3 bases: TGTGCCAGCAGCTCCAACACTGAAGCTTTCTTT. Translation gives CASSSNTEAFF.

The chain has TRBV29-1 and TRBJ2-7; perhaps TRBD2 as D (5 bases). The CDR3 consists of 13 residues. Per the germline V gene, CDR1 is SQVTM and CDR2 is ANQGSEA. V lost 2 bases to trimming and J lost 0 bases, with 8 bases between them. The CDR3 sequence: CSVELASSYEQYF. CDR3 nucleotide sequence: TGCAGCGTTGAACTAGCAAGCTCCTACGAGCAGTACTTC.

CDR3 in DNA: TGTGCCAGCAGTGTGACATATAATTCACCCCTCCACTTT. Translating it yields CASSVTYNSPLHF. The chain combines TRBV2 with TRBJ1-6; no clear D gene. The CDR3 extends over 13 amino acids. Trimming left V 4 bases short and J 4 bases short, with 5 bases between. Germline lookup yields CDR1 SNHLY and CDR2 FYNNEI.

The V and J genes are TRBV2 and TRBJ1-5; TRBD1 might be the D (5 bases). CDR1 SNHLY and CDR2 FYNNEI come from the germline V gene. This CDR3 is 15 amino acids long. V was trimmed by 6 bases and J by 3 bases, leaving 15 bases between them. The CDR3 nucleotides are TGTGCCAGCAGCGCCGACAGTGGTCACAATCAGCCCCAGCATTTT. Translated: CASSADSGHNQPQHF.

This chain uses TRBV29-1 with TRBJ1-1; possibly TRBD1 for D (5 bases). The CDR3 is 18 amino acids. Germline lookup yields CDR1 SQVTM and CDR2 ANQGSEA. The germline V and J ends were trimmed by 1 base and 5 bases, with 26 bases remaining between them. The CDR3, as DNA: TGCAGCGTTGAAGTTGTTTGGGGGGGTAAGTCTTTGGGGACTGAAGCTTTCTTT. Translated: CSVEVVWGGKSLGTEAFF.

V gene TRBV5-1 combines with J gene TRBJ2-5, with D possibly matching TRBD2 (5 bases). V lost 0 bases and J 4 bases, leaving 19 bases between the germline ends. This CDR3 spans 17 amino acids. Germline V gene data show CDR1 as SGHRS and CDR2 as YFSETQ. The CDR3 region is CASSLASWSAAAETQYF. CDR3 nucleotides: TGCGCCAGCAGCTTGGCTAGTTGGTCAGCGGCCGCAGAGACCCAGTACTTC.

The rearrangement links TRBV3-1 (or the pseudogene TRBV3-2) to TRBJ2-1; maybe TRBD2 (6 bases). V lost 8 bases to trimming and J lost 3 bases, with 14 bases between them. The CDR3 contains 14 residues. Germline V gene lookup returns CDR1 LGHDT and CDR2 YNNKEL (reference sequence). CDR3 protein: CASATTSFYNEQFF. The CDR3 DNA sequence: TGTGCCAGCGCGACGACTAGTTTCTACAATGAGCAGTTCTTC.

The J gene is TRBJ1-4, the V gene TRBV11-3; TRBD1 matches 8 bases. Germline trimming cut 5 bases from V and 10 bases from J; bases unmatched to any gene: 9. The V gene's germline CDR1 is SGHNT and CDR2 YENEEA. The CDR3 is made up of 14 amino acids. CDR3 sequence: CASSLTGARGKLFF. CDR3 sequence (DNA): TGTGCCAGCAGCCTGACAGGGGCGAGGGGAAAACTGTTTTTT.

This chain joins TRBV24-1 and TRBJ2-7; D may be TRBD1 (6 bases). CDR1 and CDR2 (germline): KGHDR, SFDVKD. Deletions cut 0 bases from V and 6 bases from J, with 17 bases between. This CDR3 is built from 16 residues. The CDR3 here is CATSDLMGARICEQYF. The CDR3 DNA reads as TGTGCCACCAGTGATTTGATGGGGGCCCGGATTTGCGAGCAGTACTTC.

This clone was detected once. This chain connects TRBV7-2 to TRBJ1-4, with D possibly matching TRBD1 (6 bases). There are 18 residues in the CDR3. The germline V gene has CDR1 SGHTA and CDR2 FQGNSA. Trimming took 5 bases from V and 3 from J, leaving 22 bases between them. In DNA, the CDR3 is TGTGCCAGCAGCCGCCTTGGGGGCCCCCATGTCGCTAATGAAAAACTGTTTTTT. This sequence encodes CASSRLGGPHVANEKLFF.

V usage is TRBV2 and J usage is TRBJ2-5, with 16 positions matching TRBD2. The ends lost 7 bases at V and 2 bases at J; junction bases unmatched: 7. Germline loops: CDR1 SNHLY, CDR2 FYNNEI. The CDR3 spans 17 residues. The CDR3, as DNA: TGTGCCAGCAATATCGGGACTAGCGGGGGGGTTCAAGAGACCCAGTACTTC. This codes for CASNIGTSGGVQETQYF.

This chain uses TRBV23-1 with TRBJ1-5, with a tentative D call TRBD1 (5 bases). TRBV23-1 is designated an ORF whose function remains uncertain. CDR3 length equals 14 residues. V lost 7 bases, J lost 1 base, and 11 bases lay in between. The CDR3 spells CASTTTASNQPQHF. The CDR3 nucleotides are TGCGCCAGCACCACGACAGCCAGCAATCAGCCCCAGCATTTT.

The V gene is TRBV6-5, the J gene TRBJ2-3; 7 bases are a match to TRBD1. The CDR3 is 15 amino acids. The trim removed 10 bases at V and 5 bases at J, leaving 15 bases unmatched. Germline V gene lookup returns CDR1 MNHEY and CDR2 SVGAGI. Here the CDR3 DNA reads TGTGCCACCAAGACCCCAGGGGGTTTGGGAGATACGCAGTATTTT. It translates to CATKTPGGLGDTQYF.

The J gene is TRBJ1-1, the V gene TRBV13; TRBD1 agrees at 8 bases. J gave up 6 bases and V 5 bases, and 5 bases lay outside the gene matches. The CDR3 runs 13 residues. Germline V CDR1 and CDR2: PRHDT, FYEKMQ (reference sequence). CDR3 loop: CASSKDREAEAFF. In DNA, the CDR3 is TGTGCCAGCAGCAAGGACAGGGAAGCTGAAGCTTTCTTT.

The chain recombines TRBV6-6 with TRBJ2-1; tentatively, D is TRBD1 (5 bases). The germline V gene has CDR1 MNHNY and CDR2 SVGAGI (reference sequence). Trimming removed 5 bases at V and 4 bases at J, with 18 bases between. This CDR3 region has 16 residues. CDR3 protein: CASSRVQGMTYNEQFF. CDR3 sequence (DNA): TGTGCCAGCAGTAGGGTGCAGGGAATGACGTACAATGAGCAGTTCTTC.

This chain uses TRBV5-1 with TRBJ1-4; no clear D. The CDR3 is 15 residues long. V was trimmed by 0 bases and J by 3 bases, leaving 9 bases between them. In germline, CDR1 is SGHRS, CDR2 YFSETQ. The CDR3 bases are TGCGCCAGCAGCTTGGCCGAGGGCCCTAATGAAAAACTGTTTTTT. Translation gives CASSLAEGPNEKLFF. Full variable domain (outside the CDR3, taken from reference TRBV5-1 and TRBJ1-4): KAGVTQTPRYLIKTRGQQVTLSCSPISGHRSVSWYQQTPGQGLQFLFEYFSETQRNKGNFPGRFSGRQFSNSRSEMNVSTLELGDSALYLCASSLAEGPNEKLFFGSGTQLSVL.

This clone was picked up a small number of times. In DNA form, the CDR3 reads TGTGCCAGCAGCTTGGGTCCGACAGGGAACACTGAAGCTTTCTTT. Translation: CASSLGPTGNTEAFF. V is TRBV5-6 and J is TRBJ1-1; possible D gene TRBD1, 6 bases. This CDR3 is 15 amino acids long. Trimming stripped 0 bases from V and 1 base from J, with 10 bases between. The germline V gene encodes CDR1 SGHDT and CDR2 YYEEEE.

The chain is built from TRBV7-9 and TRBJ2-6, with a tentative D call TRBD1 (5 bases). Germline CDR1 is SEHNR and CDR2 is FQNEAQ (reference sequence). The CDR3 covers 16 residues. Trimming shortened V by 7 bases and J by 2 bases, and 15 bases separated the two germline ends. The CDR3 reads CASTPVVRAGANVLTF. The CDR3 nucleotides are TGTGCCAGCACCCCTGTGGTCAGGGCTGGGGCCAACGTCCTGACTTTC. Using reference TRBV7-9 and TRBJ2-6 for the parts outside the CDR3, the full variable domain is DTGVSQNPRHKITKRGQNVTFRCDPISEHNRLYWYRQTLGQGPEFLTYFQNEAQLEKSRLLSDRFSAERPKGSFSTLEIQRTEQGDSAMYLCASTPVVRAGANVLTFGAGSRLTVL.

The chain couples TRBV19 to TRBJ1-5, with 7 bases fitting TRBD1. The trim removed 1 base at V and 3 bases at J, leaving 3 bases unmatched. The length of the CDR3 is 15 residues. Germline CDR1 is LNHDA and CDR2 is SQIVND (reference sequence). The CDR3 sequence is CASSIATGVNQPQHF. Here the CDR3 DNA reads TGTGCCAGTAGTATAGCAACAGGGGTCAATCAGCCCCAGCATTTT.

This chain links TRBV2 with TRBJ2-1; perhaps TRBD1 as D (6 bases). From germline, CDR1 is SNHLY and CDR2 FYNNEI. The V end was cut by 6 bases, the J end by 7 bases, with 16 bases between. The length of the CDR3 is 14 residues. The CDR3 coding sequence is TGTGCCAGCAGGGTTGTGGGGGCGCGGAATGAGCAGTTCTTC. Its protein product is CASRVVGARNEQFF.